This TCR beta chain was profiled in a study of blood T cell repertoires in COVID-19. The wider study: The cDNA or gDNA used as material had been derived from T cells, B-cell-depleted T cells, or PBMCs.

Repertoires were generated with immunoSEQ multiplex PCR, while TCRdb's copy carries only in-frame clones and drops some. The repertoire holds roughly 290,000 clones, with around 88% as singletons. Cohorts were based on clinical histories the participants reported. Two negative PCRs, clearance, or symptom resolution had been documented for recovered Cohort 3 donors. The V end lost 1 base, the J end lost 2 bases, and 23 bases lay between the germline ends. This CDR3 has 19 amino acids. Germline assignment: CDR1 KGHSH and CDR2 LQKENI. The source of this sequence is a woman in her thirties or forties who had recovered from COVID-19. The chain joins TRBV18 to TRBJ2-5; tentative D call: TRBD2 (7 bases). What was sequenced was PBMCs or T cells enriched from blood (not recorded which). CDR3 sequence (DNA): TGTGCCAGCTCACCACAGAGGGACACCTTAACCGGGGGGCAAGAGACCCAGTACTTC. This translates into CASSPQRDTLTGGQETQYF.